The 20 T cell receptor beta chains below come from one sample, sequenced in a study of CD8 T cells in ankylosing spondylitis. These receptors' antigens are unknown. General observations from the study: Seemingly characteristic of ankylosing spondylitis blood was a TCR beta motif consisting of about 8 highly homologous variants.

TCRdb independently ran MiXCR on the 5' RACE reads; one entry per CDR3 protein. The repertoire includes approximately 540,000 distinct CDR3 sequences, roughly an eighth of them detected once, and nearly 7% sits in the top ten. The sample was blood, either unsorted or a sorted T cell fraction (not recorded which). The receptors derive from a male donor with ankylosing spondylitis.

This clonotype was counted only a few times. CDR3 sequence: CASNYPGNEQFF. CDR3 bases: TGCGCCAGCAACTACCCTGGAAATGAGCAGTTCTTC. The chain couples TRBV5-1 to TRBJ2-1, with D unclear. The germline CDR1 and CDR2 sequences are SGHRS and YFSETQ. The CDR3 length is 12 residues. V shed 6 bases and J shed 7 bases, with 11 bases lying between them.

The chain combines TRBV20-1 with TRBJ1-5; tentative D call: TRBD1 (5 bases). Trimming took off 5 bases at V and 1 base at J, with 9 bases between the two ends. The CDR3 spans 13 residues. The germline CDR1 and CDR2 sequences are DFQATT and SNEGSKA (reference sequence). The CDR3 sequence: CSASGASNQPQHF. In nucleotides, the CDR3 is TGCAGTGCTTCCGGGGCCAGCAATCAGCCCCAGCATTTT.

This clonotype was seen a handful of times. The CDR3 reads CSGRLAGGGNEQFF. The CDR3 nucleotides read TGCAGCGGGCGACTAGCGGGAGGAGGCAATGAGCAGTTCTTC. V gene TRBV29-1 combines with J gene TRBJ2-1; 13 positions agree with TRBD2. The CDR3 is made up of 14 amino acids. With V trimmed by 7 bases and J by 6 bases, 6 bases remained unmatched. Germline assignment: CDR1 SQVTM and CDR2 ANQGSEA.

V usage is TRBV7-2 and J usage is TRBJ2-3, with 8 bases matching TRBD1. V shed 5 bases, J shed 2 bases, and the junction held 6 bases outside the gene matches. This CDR3 is 15 amino acids long. Germline-derived CDR1 and CDR2 are SGHTA and FQGNSA. CDR3 sequence: CASSGWDRFTDTQYF. The CDR3 DNA sequence: TGTGCCAGCAGCGGTTGGGACAGGTTCACAGATACGCAGTATTTT.

The chain couples TRBV2 to TRBJ1-3, with TRBD1 as a possible D gene (5 bases). Trimming shortened V by 5 bases and J by 0 bases, and 8 bases separated the two germline ends. This CDR3 is 14 amino acids long. Germline CDR1 reads SNHLY; CDR2 reads FYNNEI. The CDR3 nucleotides are TGTGCCAGCAGTTCTGACAGCTCTGGAAACACCATATATTTT. As protein: CASSSDSSGNTIYF.

This clonotype was counted only a few times. The J gene is TRBJ1-2, the V gene TRBV4-2, with 7 bases fitting TRBD1. CDR3 length equals 16 residues. V shed 0 bases and J 0 bases; nucleotides not matched to a gene: 4. Looked up from germline, CDR1 is LGHNA and CDR2 is YNFKEQ. CDR3 bases: TGTGCCAGCAGCCAAGATAGCCAGGGGGCTAACTATGGCTACACCTTC. This encodes CASSQDSQGANYGYTF.

The chain couples TRBV7-2 to TRBJ2-3; the D gene is possibly TRBD1 (5 bases). CDR1 and CDR2 (germline): SGHTA, FQGNSA. CDR3 length equals 16 residues. Trimming shortened V by 0 bases and J by 0 bases, and 10 bases separated the two germline ends. CDR3 amino acids: CASSLAPDRSTDTQYF. For the CDR3, the DNA is TGTGCCAGCAGCTTAGCGCCTGACAGAAGCACAGATACGCAGTATTTT. The full variable domain, completed using reference TRBV7-2 and TRBJ2-3, is GAGVSQSPSNKVTEKGKDVELRCDPISGHTALYWYRQSLGQGLEFLIYFQGNSAPDKSGLPSDRFSAERTGGSVSTLTIQRTQQEDSAVYLCASSLAPDRSTDTQYFGPGTRLTVL.

The genes are TRBV12-3 or TRBV12-4 and TRBJ2-6; 11 bases agree with TRBD1. V was pared by 6 bases and J by 0 bases, with 10 bases of the junction left unmatched. There are 19 residues in the CDR3. This chain's CDR3 is CASRTDRGLTFSGANVLTF. For the CDR3, the DNA is TGTGCCAGCAGAACGGACAGGGGGCTTACCTTCTCTGGGGCCAACGTCCTGACTTTC.

This clonotype was seen at least ten times. The gene calls are TRBV5-1 and TRBJ2-1; 8 nucleotides match TRBD2. The CDR3 runs to 16 residues. Germline V lookup: CDR1 SGHRS, CDR2 YFSETQ. V shed 4 bases, J shed 3 bases, and the junction held 9 bases outside the gene matches. The CDR3 DNA reads as TGCGCCAGCAGCGCAATTACTAGCGGACACTACAATGAGCAGTTCTTC. Translation: CASSAITSGHYNEQFF.

This clonotype was counted between two and nine times. This chain uses TRBV11-2 with TRBJ2-6; possibly TRBD1 for D (6 bases). The CDR3 covers 19 residues. V lost 3 bases, J lost 0 bases, and 18 bases lay in between. CDR1 and CDR2 from the germline V gene are SGHAT and FQNNGV. The CDR3 region is CASSLELTGLYSGANVLTF. The CDR3 nucleotides are TGTGCCAGCAGCTTGGAACTTACAGGGTTATACTCTGGGGCCAACGTCCTGACTTTC.

This clonotype came up a few times. This rearrangement joins TRBV11-2 to TRBJ2-3, with 10 bases matching TRBD2. CDR1 and CDR2 from the germline V gene are SGHAT and FQNNGV. This CDR3 is 16 amino acids long. The J segment lost 4 bases and the V segment lost 0 bases, leaving 4 bases of the junction unmatched. Written as DNA, the CDR3 is TGTGCCAGCAGCTTAGACCGCACTAGCGGGGCAGATACGCAGTATTTT. Translated: CASSLDRTSGADTQYF.

This clonotype was found a few times. The chain couples TRBV15 to TRBJ1-6, with 7 positions matching TRBD1. The CDR3 is 14 residues long. Per germline, CDR1 LNHNV and CDR2 YYDKDF (reference sequence). Losses at the gene ends were 7 bases for V and 14 bases for J; bases not matched to a gene: 14. CDR3 coding DNA: TGTGCCACCACCGGGACAGCGTCTATGTGGGCCCTCCACTTT. Protein sequence: CATTGTASMWALHF.

This clonotype was detected many times. This sequence joins TRBV5-1 and TRBJ1-1; D is possibly TRBD1 (5 bases). V lost 4 bases, J lost 0 bases, and 13 bases lay in between. Germline V gene sequence: CDR1 SGHRS, CDR2 YFSETQ. The CDR3 is 15 amino acids. CDR3 nucleotide sequence: TGCGCCAGCAGCGAGACGACAGAGATGAACACTGAAGCTTTCTTT. The encoded protein is CASSETTEMNTEAFF.

The chain combines TRBV5-1 with TRBJ2-1, with D uncertain. V was cut by 0 bases and J by 0 bases, with 10 bases left in between. The CDR3 is 16 residues long. Germline-derived CDR1 and CDR2 are SGHRS and YFSETQ. For the CDR3, the DNA is TGCGCCAGCAGCTTGGGGTTTGGTAGCTCCTACAATGAGCAGTTCTTC. It yields the protein CASSLGFGSSYNEQFF.

This clonotype was seen only a few times. The J gene is TRBJ2-1, the V gene TRBV20-1, with 7 bases lining up with TRBD2. Germline assignment: CDR1 DFQATT and CDR2 SNEGSKA (reference sequence). The length of the CDR3 is 15 residues. V shed 5 bases, J shed 2 bases, and the junction held 9 bases outside the gene matches. DNA of the CDR3: TGCAGTGCTTTAAGCGGGAACCTTCCCTACAATGAGCAGTTCTTC. It codes for CSALSGNLPYNEQFF.

This clonotype was picked up a small number of times. The J gene is TRBJ2-1, the V gene TRBV5-1; 9 bases match TRBD2. Looked up from germline, CDR1 is SGHRS and CDR2 is YFSETQ. The V and J ends lost 4 bases and 2 bases, in that order; junction bases with no gene match: 7. This CDR3 contains 16 residues. The CDR3 DNA reads TGCGCCAGCAGCCTCACGACTAGCGGAACCTACAATGAGCAGTTCTTC. Translating gives CASSLTTSGTYNEQFF.

The chain carries TRBV12-3 or TRBV12-4 and TRBJ2-7, with 11 bases matching TRBD2. The trim removed 5 bases at V and 6 bases at J, leaving 12 bases unmatched. The CDR3 sequence is 16 residues long. The CDR3: CASSLTQTSGTGEQYF. CDR3 bases: TGTGCCAGCAGTCTCACCCAGACTAGCGGGACAGGCGAGCAGTACTTC.

This clonotype was seen only a few times. This chain connects TRBV6-1 to TRBJ1-1, with TRBD1 identical over 9 bases. The CDR3 has 14 residues. V trimming: 9 bases; J trimming: 0 bases; junction bases outside the gene matches: 5. Looked up from germline, CDR1 is MNHNS and CDR2 is SASEGT. The CDR3 sequence: CASRQGGVNTEAFF. In DNA form, the CDR3 reads TGTGCCAGTAGACAGGGGGGAGTGAACACTGAAGCTTTCTTT.

The rearrangement uses TRBV5-1 and TRBJ1-4; 7 nucleotides agree with TRBD1. This CDR3 contains 16 residues. The trim removed 0 bases at V and 4 bases at J, leaving 6 bases unmatched. Germline lookup yields CDR1 SGHRS and CDR2 YFSETQ. The CDR3 sequence: CASSLEVQGGNEKLFF. The CDR3 bases are TGCGCCAGCAGCTTGGAGGTGCAGGGGGGTAATGAAAAACTGTTTTTT.

The table lists this clonotype with a few counts. This chain joins TRBV20-1 and TRBJ2-1; TRBD2 matches at 8 bases. Germline V gives CDR1 DFQATT, CDR2 SNEGSKA (reference sequence). This CDR3 comprises 14 residues. The J segment lost 7 bases and the V segment lost 3 bases, leaving 8 bases of the junction unmatched. For the CDR3, the DNA is TGCAGTGCTAGCCCCGGACTAGCCTTGAATGAGCAGTTCTTC. Translation: CSASPGLALNEQFF.